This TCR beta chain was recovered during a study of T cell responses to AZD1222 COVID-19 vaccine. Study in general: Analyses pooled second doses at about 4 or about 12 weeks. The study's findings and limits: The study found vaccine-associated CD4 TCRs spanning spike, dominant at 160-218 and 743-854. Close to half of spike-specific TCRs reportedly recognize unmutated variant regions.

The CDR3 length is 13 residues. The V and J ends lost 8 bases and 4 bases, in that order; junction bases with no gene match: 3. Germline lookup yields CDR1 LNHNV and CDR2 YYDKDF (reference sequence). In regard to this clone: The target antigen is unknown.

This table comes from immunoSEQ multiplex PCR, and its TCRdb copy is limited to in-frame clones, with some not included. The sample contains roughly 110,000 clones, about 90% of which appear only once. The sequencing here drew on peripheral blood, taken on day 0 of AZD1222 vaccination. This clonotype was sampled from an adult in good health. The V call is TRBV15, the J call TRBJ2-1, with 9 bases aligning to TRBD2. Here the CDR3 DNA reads TGTGCCACCGGACTAGCGCCGTACAATGAGCAGTTCTTC. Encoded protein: CATGLAPYNEQFF.